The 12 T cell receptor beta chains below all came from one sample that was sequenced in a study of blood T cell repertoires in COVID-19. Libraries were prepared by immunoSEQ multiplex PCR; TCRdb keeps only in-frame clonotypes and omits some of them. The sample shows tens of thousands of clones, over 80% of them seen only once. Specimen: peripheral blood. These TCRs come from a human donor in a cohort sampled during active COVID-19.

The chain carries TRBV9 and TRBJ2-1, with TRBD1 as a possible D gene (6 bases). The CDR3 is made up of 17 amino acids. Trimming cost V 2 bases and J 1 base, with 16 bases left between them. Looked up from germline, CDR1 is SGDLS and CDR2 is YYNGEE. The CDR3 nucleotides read TGTGCCAGCAGCGTCCCCGTGCAGGGGAGATCCTACAATGAGCAGTTCTTC. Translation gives CASSVPVQGRSYNEQFF.

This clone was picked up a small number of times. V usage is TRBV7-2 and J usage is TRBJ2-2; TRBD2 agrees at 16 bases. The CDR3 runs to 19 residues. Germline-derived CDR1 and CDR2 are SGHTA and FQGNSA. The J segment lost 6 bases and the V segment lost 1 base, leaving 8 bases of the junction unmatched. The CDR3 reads CASSLVGGLAGGQAGELFF. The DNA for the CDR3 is TGTGCCAGCAGCTTAGTAGGGGGACTAGCGGGAGGGCAGGCCGGGGAGCTGTTTTTT.

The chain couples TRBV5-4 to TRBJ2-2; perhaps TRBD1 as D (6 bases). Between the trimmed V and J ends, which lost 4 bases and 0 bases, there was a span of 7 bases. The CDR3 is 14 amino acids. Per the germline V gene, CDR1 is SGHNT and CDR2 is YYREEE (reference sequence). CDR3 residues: CASSHRANTGELFF. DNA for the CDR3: TGTGCCAGCAGCCACAGGGCGAACACCGGGGAGCTGTTTTTT.

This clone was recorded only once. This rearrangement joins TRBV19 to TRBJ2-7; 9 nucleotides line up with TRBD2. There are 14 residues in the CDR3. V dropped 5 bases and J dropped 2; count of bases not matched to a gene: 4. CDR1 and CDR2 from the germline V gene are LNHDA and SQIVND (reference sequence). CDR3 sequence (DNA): TGTGCCAGTAGTCAACCTAGCGGGGCCTACGAGCAGTACTTC. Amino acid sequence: CASSQPSGAYEQYF.

The CDR3 is CASAAREWLDTQYF. The CDR3 coding sequence is TGTGCCAGCGCAGCGCGGGAGTGGCTAGATACGCAGTATTTT. V usage is TRBV7-9 and J usage is TRBJ2-3; TRBD2 matches 7 bases. V lost 8 bases, J lost 5 bases, and 10 bases stayed unmatched. The CDR3 has 14 residues. Germline V gives CDR1 SEHNR, CDR2 FQNEAQ (reference sequence). Full variable domain (rest looked up from reference TRBV7-9 and TRBJ2-3): DTGVSQNPRHKITKRGQNVTFRCDPISEHNRLYWYRQTLGQGPEFLTYFQNEAQLEKSRLLSDRFSAERPKGSFSTLEIQRTEQGDSAMYLCASAAREWLDTQYFGPGTRLTVL.

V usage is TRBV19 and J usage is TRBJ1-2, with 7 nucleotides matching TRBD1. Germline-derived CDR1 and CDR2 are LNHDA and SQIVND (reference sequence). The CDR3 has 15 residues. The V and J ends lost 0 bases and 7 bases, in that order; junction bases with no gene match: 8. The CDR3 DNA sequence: TGTGCCAGTAGTATAGATCGTAGACAGGGCTCTGGCTACACCTTC. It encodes CASSIDRRQGSGYTF.

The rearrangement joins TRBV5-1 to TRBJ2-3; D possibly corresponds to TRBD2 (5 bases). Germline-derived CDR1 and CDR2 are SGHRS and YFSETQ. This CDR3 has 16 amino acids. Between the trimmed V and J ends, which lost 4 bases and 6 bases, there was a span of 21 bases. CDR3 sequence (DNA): TGCGCCAGCAGCCGAGGCTTGGTGGGAGAGATGGATACGCAGTATTTT. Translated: CASSRGLVGEMDTQYF.

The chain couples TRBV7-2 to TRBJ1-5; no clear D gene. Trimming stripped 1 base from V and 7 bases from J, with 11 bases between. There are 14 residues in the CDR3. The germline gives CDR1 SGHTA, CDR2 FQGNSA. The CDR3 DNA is TGTGCCAGCAGCTTAGTTGGAGGACCCCAGCCCCAGCATTTT. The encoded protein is CASSLVGGPQPQHF.

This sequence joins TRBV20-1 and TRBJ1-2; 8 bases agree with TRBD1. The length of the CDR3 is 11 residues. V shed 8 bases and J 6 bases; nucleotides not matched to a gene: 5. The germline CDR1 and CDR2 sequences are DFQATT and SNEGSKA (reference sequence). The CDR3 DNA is TGCAGTACAGGGGGGGAGGATGGCTACACCTTC. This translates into CSTGGEDGYTF.

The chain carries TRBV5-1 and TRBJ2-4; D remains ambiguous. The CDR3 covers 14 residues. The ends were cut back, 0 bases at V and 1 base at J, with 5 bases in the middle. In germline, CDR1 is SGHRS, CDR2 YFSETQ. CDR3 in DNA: TGCGCCAGCAGCTTGGATCTGGCCAAAAACATTCAGTACTTC. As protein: CASSLDLAKNIQYF.

Here the CDR3 DNA reads TGCGCCAGCAGCTTGCCAGGGGGCGATGGAAACACCATATATTTT. Translated, it gives CASSLPGGDGNTIYF. This chain links TRBV5-1 with TRBJ1-3, with TRBD1 identical over 8 bases. The CDR3 has 15 residues. Germline V gene sequence: CDR1 SGHRS, CDR2 YFSETQ. With 1 base clipped from V and 3 bases from J, the junction kept 3 bases outside the gene matches.

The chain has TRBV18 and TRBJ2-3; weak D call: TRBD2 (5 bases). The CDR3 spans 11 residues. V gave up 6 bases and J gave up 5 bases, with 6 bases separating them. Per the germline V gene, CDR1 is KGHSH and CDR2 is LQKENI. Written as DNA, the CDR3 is TGTGCCAGCTCCCGGGGAGATACGCAGTATTTT. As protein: CASSRGDTQYF.